The 22 T cell receptor beta chains reported below all come from one sample, sequenced in a study of shared clonotypes between healthy human individuals. Assay used: immunoSEQ multiplex PCR; TCRdb lists only in-frame clones, some missing. In the table there are around 1 million clones, approximately 80% of which are singletons. Material: memory CD4+ T cells sorted from blood. Subset meaning: CD45RA-negative fraction. These receptors all come from a man between 18 and 29 years old in good health.

A single count supports this clone. The rearrangement joins TRBV19 to TRBJ1-1; D remains ambiguous. V lost 5 bases and J 1 base, leaving 14 bases between the germline ends. Germline CDR1 is LNHDA and CDR2 is SQIVND (reference sequence). The CDR3 sequence is 15 residues long. In nucleotides, the CDR3 is TGTGCCAGTAGTCCGTGGACCTCGTCGAACACTGAAGCTTTCTTT. Translation gives CASSPWTSSNTEAFF.

The chain recombines TRBV9 with TRBJ2-3; 8 nucleotides line up with TRBD1. Looked up from germline, CDR1 is SGDLS and CDR2 is YYNGEE. The CDR3 extends over 15 amino acids. With V trimmed by 3 bases and J by 3 bases, 6 bases remained unmatched. The CDR3: CASSGRQGNTDTQYF. The CDR3 region has the DNA TGTGCCAGCAGCGGTCGACAGGGGAATACAGATACGCAGTATTTT.

The chain combines TRBV5-1 with TRBJ2-7; D call uncertain. The germline gives CDR1 SGHRS, CDR2 YFSETQ. Trimming stripped 0 bases from V and 5 bases from J, with 12 bases between. This CDR3 spans 14 amino acids. CDR3 sequence: CASSLGLDVDEQYF. The DNA of the CDR3 is TGCGCCAGCAGCTTGGGACTCGATGTTGACGAGCAGTACTTC.

V usage is TRBV30 and J usage is TRBJ2-3, with D perhaps matching TRBD1 (5 bases). V shed 1 base and J shed 9 bases, with 14 bases lying between them. The CDR3 is 13 amino acids. Germline CDR1 GTSNPN, CDR2 SVGIG (reference sequence). The DNA of the CDR3 is TGTGCCTGGAGTGGGGGCCAGGCAGGAACGCAGTATTTT. Amino acid sequence: CAWSGGQAGTQYF.

CDR3 sequence reads: CASSLGGMNEKLFF. In DNA, the CDR3 is TGCGCCAGCAGCTTGGGTGGGATGAATGAAAAACTGTTTTTT. The chain joins TRBV5-1 to TRBJ1-4; D unresolved. The CDR3 sequence is 14 residues long. V was trimmed by 0 bases and J by 5 bases, leaving 8 bases between them. Germline lookup yields CDR1 SGHRS and CDR2 YFSETQ.

The genes are TRBV5-1 and TRBJ2-5; 9 bases line up with TRBD2. This CDR3 contains 14 residues. Germline-derived CDR1 and CDR2 are SGHRS and YFSETQ. Trimming at V came to 5 bases and at J to 4 bases, leaving 6 bases not matched to a gene. The CDR3 DNA reads as TGCGCCAGCAGAGACGCGGGAGGGGGAGAGACCCAGTACTTC. It codes for CASRDAGGGETQYF.

The sample holds a few counts of this clone. The chain couples TRBV14 to TRBJ2-3, with 7 bases that match TRBD2. After removal of 4 bases from V and 13 bases from J, the junction contained 5 bases not matched to a gene. Germline CDR1 SGHDN, CDR2 FVKESK. The CDR3 spans 11 residues. The CDR3 reads CASSRLGREYF. The CDR3 coding sequence is TGTGCCAGCAGCCGACTAGGGAGGGAGTATTTT.

The J gene is TRBJ2-1, the V gene TRBV5-1; 9 nucleotides align to TRBD1. J was trimmed by 6 bases and V by 0 bases; bases with no gene match: 7. The CDR3 contains 16 residues. The germline V gene encodes CDR1 SGHRS and CDR2 YFSETQ. The CDR3 loop is CASSLDRQGGSNEQFF. CDR3 nucleotide sequence: TGCGCCAGCAGCTTGGATAGACAGGGGGGGAGCAATGAGCAGTTCTTC.

The genes are TRBV5-6 and TRBJ1-4; 7 positions agree with TRBD1. After removal of 2 bases from V and 1 base from J, the junction contained 5 bases not matched to a gene. This CDR3 is built from 16 residues. Germline V gives CDR1 SGHDT, CDR2 YYEEEE. CDR3 amino acids: CASSFFRGITNEKLFF. CDR3 nucleotides: TGTGCCAGCAGCTTTTTCAGGGGGATAACTAATGAAAAACTGTTTTTT.

This chain uses TRBV7-9 with TRBJ2-7; TRBD1 matches 8 bases. The CDR3 length is 14 residues. The ends lost 5 bases at V and 6 bases at J; junction bases unmatched: 9. The germline CDR1 and CDR2 sequences are SEHNR and FQNEAQ (reference sequence). The CDR3 sequence is CASSLRDRSVEQYF. The CDR3, as DNA: TGTGCCAGCAGCCTCCGGGACAGGTCAGTCGAGCAGTACTTC.

This clone occurred a few times. This sequence joins TRBV30 and TRBJ1-2; the D is unclear. This CDR3 is 12 amino acids long. V was clipped by 0 bases and J by 8 bases, with 10 bases between them. CDR1 is GTSNPN and CDR2 is SVGIG in the germline V gene (reference sequence). The chain's CDR3 is CAWSVLQRGYTF. CDR3 DNA: TGTGCCTGGAGTGTATTACAGAGAGGCTACACCTTC.

Worth noting for this clone: Different DNA sequences within this sample yield the same CDR3. The CDR3 sequence is CACTLGEKLFF. The DNA for the CDR3 is TGTGCCTGCACACTTGGGGAAAAACTGTTTTTT. The chain has TRBV30 and TRBJ1-4; D call uncertain. CDR1 and CDR2 from the germline V gene are GTSNPN and SVGIG (reference sequence). This CDR3 is built from 11 residues. V was shortened by 6 bases and J by 8 bases, with 10 bases between the two germline ends. The full variable domain, completed using reference TRBV30 and TRBJ1-4, is SQTIHQWPATLVQPVGSPLSLECTVEGTSNPNLYWYRQAAGRGLQLLFYSVGIGQISSEVPQNLSASRPQDRQFILSSKKLLLSDSGFYLCACTLGEKLFFGSGTQLSVL.

This clone appeared many times. V usage is TRBV5-6 and J usage is TRBJ1-1, with D unresolved. V was pared by 1 base and J by 0 bases, with 4 bases between. Germline values: CDR1 SGHDT, CDR2 YYEEEE. This CDR3 is 13 amino acids long. The CDR3 sequence: CASSLILNTEAFF. CDR3 coding DNA: TGTGCCAGCAGCTTGATTTTGAACACTGAAGCTTTCTTT.

The chain links TRBV5-4 to TRBJ1-2; D might be TRBD1 (6 bases). The CDR3 consists of 14 residues. Germline V gene data show CDR1 as SGHNT and CDR2 as YYREEE (reference sequence). The V end was cut by 9 bases, the J end by 9 bases, with 24 bases between. The CDR3 coding sequence is TGTGCCATCCCACAGGGATCGCATCTTTCTCGCTACACCTTC. Translation: CAIPQGSHLSRYTF.

The DNA for the CDR3 is TGTGCCAGCAGTGAGAAGGGGATACAGCCCCAGCATTTT. Protein sequence: CASSEKGIQPQHF. This chain uses TRBV6-1 with TRBJ1-5, with D possibly matching TRBD1 (5 bases). CDR1 and CDR2 (germline): MNHNS, SASEGT. Trimming pared 3 bases from V and 7 bases from J, leaving 10 bases between. The CDR3 runs to 13 residues.

V gene TRBV15 combines with J gene TRBJ2-7, with TRBD2 as a possible D gene (6 bases). V dropped 1 base and J dropped 9 bases, with 10 bases sitting between them. This CDR3 is 12 amino acids long. The germline CDR1 and CDR2 sequences are LNHNV and YYDKDF (reference sequence). CDR3 nucleotides: TGTGCCACCAGCAGAGGCGGGACGGGGCAGTACTTC. Protein product: CATSRGGTGQYF. The full variable domain, rest sourced from reference TRBV15 and TRBJ2-7, is DAMVIQNPRYQVTQFGKPVTLSCSQTLNHNVMYWYQQKSSQAPKLLFHYYDKDFNNEADTPDNFQSRRPNTSFCFLDIRSPGLGDTAMYLCATSRGGTGQYFGPGTRLTVT.

The chain recombines TRBV30 with TRBJ1-6; 8 bases are a match to TRBD1. The V gene end was trimmed by 4 bases and the J gene end by 11 bases; junction bases not matched to a gene: 7. This CDR3 region has 13 residues. CDR1 and CDR2 (germline): GTSNPN, SVGIG (reference sequence). The CDR3 nucleotides read TGTGCCTGGAATACACAGGGGGATACACCCCTCCACTTT. Translating gives CAWNTQGDTPLHF.

About this clone itself: Other DNA sequences in this sample translate to the same CDR3. CDR3 sequence (DNA): TGCGCCAGCAGCCAAGAGCAAAGCTATGGCTACACCTTC. This sequence encodes CASSQEQSYGYTF. This chain joins TRBV4-3 and TRBJ1-2, with no clear D. From germline, CDR1 is LGHNA and CDR2 YSLEER. V was cut by 0 bases and J by 4 bases, with 6 bases left in between. The length of the CDR3 is 13 residues.

This sequence joins TRBV7-2 and TRBJ2-3, with D perhaps TRBD1 (5 bases). Germline CDR1 reads SGHTA; CDR2 reads FQGNSA. Deletions cut 2 bases from V and 4 bases from J, with 7 bases between. The CDR3 loop spans 13 amino acids. The DNA for the CDR3 is TGTGCCAGCAGCTTACAGGGCGCAGATACGCAGTATTTT. Protein sequence: CASSLQGADTQYF.

This clone has at least ten counts. The chain has TRBV6-6 and TRBJ2-7; D possibly matches TRBD1 or TRBD2 (6 bases each). The germline V gene has CDR1 MNHNY and CDR2 SVGAGI (reference sequence). Deletions cut 7 bases from V and 4 bases from J, with 17 bases between. The CDR3 length is 14 residues. The CDR3 region has the DNA TGTGCCAGCACCTTGGGTGGGGGGCGTTACGAGCAGTACTTC. Protein: CASTLGGGRYEQYF.

The chain combines TRBV7-9 with TRBJ1-2, with D hard to call. Deletions cut 2 bases from V and 5 bases from J, with 12 bases between. The CDR3 covers 14 residues. CDR1 and CDR2 from the germline V gene are SEHNR and FQNEAQ (reference sequence). The CDR3 is CASSLQNPWYGYTF. CDR3 coding DNA: TGTGCCAGCAGCTTACAGAACCCCTGGTATGGCTACACCTTC.

This clone was seen a handful of times. This chain links TRBV7-3 with TRBJ2-2, with TRBD1 matching 9 bases. V shed 8 bases and J 0 bases; nucleotides not matched to a gene: 1. From germline, CDR1 is SGHTA and CDR2 FQGTGA. The CDR3 loop spans 14 amino acids. The CDR3 coding sequence is TGTGCCAGCGGGACAGGGTCGAACACCGGGGAGCTGTTTTTT. This encodes CASGTGSNTGELFF. The entire variable domain, with the rest obtained from reference TRBV7-3 and TRBJ2-2, is as follows: GAGVSQTPSNKVTEKGKYVELRCDPISGHTALYWYRQSLGQGPEFLIYFQGTGAADDSGLPNDRFFAVRPEGSVSTLKIQRTERGDSAVYLCASGTGSNTGELFFGEGSRLTVL.